This T cell receptor (beta chain) appears in the sequencing data of a study of blood T cell repertoires in COVID-19. In the study overall: PBMCs, B-cell-depleted T cells, or T cells were the source of the cDNA or gDNA that made up the material.

This clone was observed a handful of times. J gave up 3 bases and V 5 bases, and 7 bases lay outside the gene matches. Germline lookup yields CDR1 MDHEN and CDR2 SYDVKM. The CDR3 consists of 15 residues. Authors' data handling: Estimated nucleated cell counts came from reference gene primer amplification. Clones were read by immunoSEQ multiplex PCR, and TCRdb kept only the in-frame ones, dropping some. Clonal size and the V and J genes are those of that table, whereas D and trimming came from the DNA. This table has under 200,000 clones, about 90% appearing once. This rearrangement joins TRBV28 to TRBJ2-1; the match to TRBD2 covers 7 bases. The sample taken for sequencing was peripheral blood. This sequence originates from a woman in her seventies with acute or convalescent COVID-19. CDR3 bases: TGTGCCAGCAGTCCCAACCGGGACTACTACAATGAGCAGTTCTTC. Encoded protein: CASSPNRDYYNEQFF.